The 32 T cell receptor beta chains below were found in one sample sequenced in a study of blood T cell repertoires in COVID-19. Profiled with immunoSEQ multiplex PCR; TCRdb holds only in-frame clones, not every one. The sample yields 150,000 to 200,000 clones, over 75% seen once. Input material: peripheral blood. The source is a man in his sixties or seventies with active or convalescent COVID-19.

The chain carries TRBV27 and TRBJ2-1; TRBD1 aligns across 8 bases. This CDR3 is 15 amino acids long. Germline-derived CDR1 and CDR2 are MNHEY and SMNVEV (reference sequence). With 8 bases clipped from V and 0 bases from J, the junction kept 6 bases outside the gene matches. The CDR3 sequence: CASGRTGGSYNEQFF. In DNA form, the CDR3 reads TGTGCCAGCGGACGCACAGGGGGCTCCTACAATGAGCAGTTCTTC.

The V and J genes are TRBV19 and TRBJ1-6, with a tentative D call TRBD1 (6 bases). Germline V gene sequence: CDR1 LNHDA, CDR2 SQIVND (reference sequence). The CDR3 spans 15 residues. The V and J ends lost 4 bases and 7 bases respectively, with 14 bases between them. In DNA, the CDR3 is TGTGCCAGTAGTACATCGGGGGGCCGCAATTCACCCCTCCACTTT. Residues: CASSTSGGRNSPLHF.

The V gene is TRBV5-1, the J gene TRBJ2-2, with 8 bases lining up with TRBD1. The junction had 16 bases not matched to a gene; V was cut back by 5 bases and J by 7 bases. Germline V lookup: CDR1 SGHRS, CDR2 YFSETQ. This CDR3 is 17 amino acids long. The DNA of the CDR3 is TGCGCCAGCAGAGGGACACAGGGGGACACCGAGGGCGGGGAGCTGTTTTTT. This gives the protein CASRGTQGDTEGGELFF.

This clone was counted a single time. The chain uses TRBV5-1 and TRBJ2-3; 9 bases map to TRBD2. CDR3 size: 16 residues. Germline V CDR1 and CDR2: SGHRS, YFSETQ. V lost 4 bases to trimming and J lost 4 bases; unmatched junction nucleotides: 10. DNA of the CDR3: TGCGCCAGCAGCCCAAATAGCGGGGGTACTGCAGATACGCAGTATTTT. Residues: CASSPNSGGTADTQYF. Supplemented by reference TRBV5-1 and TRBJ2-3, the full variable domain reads KAGVTQTPRYLIKTRGQQVTLSCSPISGHRSVSWYQQTPGQGLQFLFEYFSETQRNKGNFPGRFSGRQFSNSRSEMNVSTLELGDSALYLCASSPNSGGTADTQYFGPGTRLTVL.

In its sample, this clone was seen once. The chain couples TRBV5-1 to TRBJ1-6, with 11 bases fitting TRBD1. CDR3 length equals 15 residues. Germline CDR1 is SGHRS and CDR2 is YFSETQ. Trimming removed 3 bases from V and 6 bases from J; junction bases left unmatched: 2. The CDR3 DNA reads TGCGCCAGCAGCTCGGGACAGGGGGTTAATTCACCCCTCCACTTT. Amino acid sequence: CASSSGQGVNSPLHF.

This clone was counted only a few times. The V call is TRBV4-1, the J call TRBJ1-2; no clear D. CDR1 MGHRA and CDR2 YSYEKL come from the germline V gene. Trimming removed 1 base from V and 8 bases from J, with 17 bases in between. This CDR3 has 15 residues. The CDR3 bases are TGCGCCAGCAGCCAAGCCGTGGGTTTACTAGGCGGCTACACCTTC. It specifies CASSQAVGLLGGYTF.

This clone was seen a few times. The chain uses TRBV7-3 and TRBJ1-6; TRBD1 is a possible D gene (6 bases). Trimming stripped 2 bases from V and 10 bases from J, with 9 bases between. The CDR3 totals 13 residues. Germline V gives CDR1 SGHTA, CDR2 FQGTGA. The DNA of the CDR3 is TGTGCCAGCAGCTTAGATCAGGGGTCACCCCTCCACTTT. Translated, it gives CASSLDQGSPLHF. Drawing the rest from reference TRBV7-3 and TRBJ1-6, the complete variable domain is GAGVSQTPSNKVTEKGKYVELRCDPISGHTALYWYRQSLGQGPEFLIYFQGTGAADDSGLPNDRFFAVRPEGSVSTLKIQRTERGDSAVYLCASSLDQGSPLHFGNGTRLTVT.

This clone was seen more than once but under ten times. In nucleotides, the CDR3 is TGTGCCTGGTCTAAGGGGTACGGAGAAGCTTTCTTT. Translating gives CAWSKGYGEAFF. The chain is built from TRBV30 and TRBJ1-1; possible D gene TRBD1, 5 bases. Germline CDR1 and CDR2: GTSNPN and SVGIG (reference sequence). Trimming pared 5 bases from V and 8 bases from J, leaving 15 bases between. This CDR3 has 12 residues.

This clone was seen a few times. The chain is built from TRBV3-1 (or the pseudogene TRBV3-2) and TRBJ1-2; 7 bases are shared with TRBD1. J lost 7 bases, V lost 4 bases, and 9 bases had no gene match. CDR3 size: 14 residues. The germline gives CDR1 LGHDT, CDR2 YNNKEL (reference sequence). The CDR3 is CASSPHDRAGGYTF. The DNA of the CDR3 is TGTGCCAGCAGCCCCCATGACAGGGCGGGTGGCTACACCTTC.

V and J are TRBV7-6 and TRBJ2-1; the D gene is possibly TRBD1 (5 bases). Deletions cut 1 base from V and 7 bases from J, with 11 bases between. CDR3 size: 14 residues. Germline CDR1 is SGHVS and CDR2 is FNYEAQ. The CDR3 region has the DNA TGTGCCAGCAGCTTAGAGGTGGGGCGGAATGAGCAGTTCTTC. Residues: CASSLEVGRNEQFF.

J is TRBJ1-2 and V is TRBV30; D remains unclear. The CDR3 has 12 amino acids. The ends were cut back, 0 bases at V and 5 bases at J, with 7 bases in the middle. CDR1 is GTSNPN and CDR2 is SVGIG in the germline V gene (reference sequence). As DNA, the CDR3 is TGTGCCTGGAGTGTAAACGAGTATGGCTACACCTTC. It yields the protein CAWSVNEYGYTF.

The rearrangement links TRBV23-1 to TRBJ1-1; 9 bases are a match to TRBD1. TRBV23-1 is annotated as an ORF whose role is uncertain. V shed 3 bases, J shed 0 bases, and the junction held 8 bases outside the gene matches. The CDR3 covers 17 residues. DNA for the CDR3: TGCGCCAGCAGTCAGCCCGGGACAGGGTTGGTGAACACTGAAGCTTTCTTT. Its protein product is CASSQPGTGLVNTEAFF.

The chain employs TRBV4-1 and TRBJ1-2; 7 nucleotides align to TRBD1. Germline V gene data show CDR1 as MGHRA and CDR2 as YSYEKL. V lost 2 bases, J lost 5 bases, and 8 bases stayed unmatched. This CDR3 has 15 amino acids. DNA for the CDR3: TGCGCCAGCAGCCAAATGGAGACAGGGATGTATGGCTACACCTTC. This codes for CASSQMETGMYGYTF.

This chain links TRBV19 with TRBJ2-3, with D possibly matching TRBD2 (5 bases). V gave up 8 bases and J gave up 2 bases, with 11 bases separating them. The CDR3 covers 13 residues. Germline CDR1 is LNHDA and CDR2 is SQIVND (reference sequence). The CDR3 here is CASSGILTDTQYF. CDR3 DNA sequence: TGTGCCAGTTCGGGGATACTCACAGATACGCAGTATTTT.

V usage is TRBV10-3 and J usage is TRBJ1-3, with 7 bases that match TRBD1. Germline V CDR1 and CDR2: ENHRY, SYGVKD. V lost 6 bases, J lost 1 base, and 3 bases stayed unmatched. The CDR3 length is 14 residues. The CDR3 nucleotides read TGTGCCATCAGGAGGACAGGATCTGGAAACACCATATATTTT. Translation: CAIRRTGSGNTIYF.

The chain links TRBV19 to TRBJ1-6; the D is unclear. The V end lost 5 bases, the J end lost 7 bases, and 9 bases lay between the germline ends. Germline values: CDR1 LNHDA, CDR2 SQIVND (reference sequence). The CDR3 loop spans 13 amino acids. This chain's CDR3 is CASSVQRNSPLHF. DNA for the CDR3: TGTGCCAGTAGTGTGCAGAGGAATTCACCCCTCCACTTT.

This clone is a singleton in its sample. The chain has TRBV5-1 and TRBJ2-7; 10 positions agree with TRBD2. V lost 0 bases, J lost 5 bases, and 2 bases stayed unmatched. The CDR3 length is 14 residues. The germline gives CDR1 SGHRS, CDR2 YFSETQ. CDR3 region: CASSLVTSGNEQYF. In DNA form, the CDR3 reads TGCGCCAGCAGCTTGGTTACTAGCGGGAACGAGCAGTACTTC.

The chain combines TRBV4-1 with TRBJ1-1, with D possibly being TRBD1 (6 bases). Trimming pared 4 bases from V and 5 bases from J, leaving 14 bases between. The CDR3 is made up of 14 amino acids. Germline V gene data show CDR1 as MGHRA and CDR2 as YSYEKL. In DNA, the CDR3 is TGCGCCAGCAGCCCCCAGGGGTGGCGGACTGAAGCTTTCTTT. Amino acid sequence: CASSPQGWRTEAFF.

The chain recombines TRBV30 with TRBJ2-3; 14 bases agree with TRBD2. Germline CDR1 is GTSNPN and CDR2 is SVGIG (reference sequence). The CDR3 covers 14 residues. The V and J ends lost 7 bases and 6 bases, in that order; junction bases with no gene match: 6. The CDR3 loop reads CASRLAGGRDTQYF. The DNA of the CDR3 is TGTGCCTCCCGACTAGCGGGGGGGAGGGATACGCAGTATTTT.

The CDR3 DNA is TGTGCCAGCAGCCAAGACAGGGGACAGGGTAGAAGGGGCTACACCTTC. Protein product: CASSQDRGQGRRGYTF. This rearrangement joins TRBV3-1 (or the pseudogene TRBV3-2) to TRBJ1-2; the match to TRBD1 covers 9 bases. CDR1 is LGHDT, CDR2 YNNKEL, per germline (reference sequence). The J segment lost 8 bases and the V segment lost 0 bases, leaving 10 bases of the junction unmatched. This CDR3 has 16 residues.

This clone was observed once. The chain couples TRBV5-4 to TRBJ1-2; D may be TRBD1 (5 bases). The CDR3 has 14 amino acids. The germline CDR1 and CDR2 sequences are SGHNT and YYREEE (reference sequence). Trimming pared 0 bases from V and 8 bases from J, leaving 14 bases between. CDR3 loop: CASSLGPGGGGYTF. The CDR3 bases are TGTGCCAGCAGCTTGGGACCCGGGGGTGGGGGCTACACCTTC.

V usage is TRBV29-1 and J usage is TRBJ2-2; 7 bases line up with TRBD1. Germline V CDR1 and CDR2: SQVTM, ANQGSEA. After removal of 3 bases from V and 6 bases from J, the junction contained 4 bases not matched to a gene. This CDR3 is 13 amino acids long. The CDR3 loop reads CSVERGLSGELFF. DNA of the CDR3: TGCAGCGTTGAGAGGGGGCTGTCCGGGGAGCTGTTTTTT.

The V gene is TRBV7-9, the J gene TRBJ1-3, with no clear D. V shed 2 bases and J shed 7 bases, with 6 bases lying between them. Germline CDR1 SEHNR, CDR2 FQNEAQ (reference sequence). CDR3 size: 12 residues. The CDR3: CASSLLGNTIYF. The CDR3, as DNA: TGTGCCAGCAGCTTATTGGGCAACACCATATATTTT.

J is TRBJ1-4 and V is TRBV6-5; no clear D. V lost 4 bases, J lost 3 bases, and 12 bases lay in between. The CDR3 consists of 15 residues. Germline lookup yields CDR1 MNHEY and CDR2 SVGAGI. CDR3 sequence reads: CASSFTVMANEKLFF. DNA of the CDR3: TGTGCCAGCAGTTTCACAGTCATGGCTAATGAAAAACTGTTTTTT.

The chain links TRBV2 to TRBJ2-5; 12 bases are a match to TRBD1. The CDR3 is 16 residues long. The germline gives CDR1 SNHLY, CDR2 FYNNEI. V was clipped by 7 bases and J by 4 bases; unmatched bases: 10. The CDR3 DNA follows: TGTGCCAGCAACTGGCCGGGACAGGGGGCGCGAGAGACCCAGTACTTC. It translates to CASNWPGQGARETQYF.

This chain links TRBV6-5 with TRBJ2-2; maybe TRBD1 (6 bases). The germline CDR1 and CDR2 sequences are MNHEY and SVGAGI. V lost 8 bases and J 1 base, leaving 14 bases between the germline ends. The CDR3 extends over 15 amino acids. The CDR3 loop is CASQISQGNTGELFF. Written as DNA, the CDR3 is TGTGCCAGCCAAATTTCACAGGGGAACACCGGGGAGCTGTTTTTT.

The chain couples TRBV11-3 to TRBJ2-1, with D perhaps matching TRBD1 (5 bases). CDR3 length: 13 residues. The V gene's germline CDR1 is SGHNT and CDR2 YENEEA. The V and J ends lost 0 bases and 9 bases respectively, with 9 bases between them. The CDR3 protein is CASSLEQGGEQFF. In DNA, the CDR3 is TGTGCCAGCAGCTTAGAGCAGGGTGGTGAGCAGTTCTTC.

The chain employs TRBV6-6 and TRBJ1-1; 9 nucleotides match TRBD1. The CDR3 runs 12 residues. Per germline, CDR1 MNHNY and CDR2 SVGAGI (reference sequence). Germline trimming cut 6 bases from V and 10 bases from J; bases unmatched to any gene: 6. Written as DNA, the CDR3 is TGTGCCAGCAGCACAGGGGGCCTGGTAGCTTTCTTT. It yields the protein CASSTGGLVAFF.

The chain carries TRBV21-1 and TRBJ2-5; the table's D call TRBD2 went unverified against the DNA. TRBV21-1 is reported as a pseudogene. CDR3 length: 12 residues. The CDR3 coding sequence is TGTGCCATCGCGGGTAGGATAGAGACCCAGTACTTC. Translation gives CAIAGRIETQYF.

The CDR3 bases are TGCGCCAGCAGCATCCGGGCGGGGGGATCCTACAATGAGCAGTTCTTC. This translates into CASSIRAGGSYNEQFF. The genes are TRBV5-1 and TRBJ2-1, with 8 bases identical to TRBD2. The V and J ends lost 4 bases and 1 base, in that order; junction bases with no gene match: 7. The germline CDR1 and CDR2 sequences are SGHRS and YFSETQ. There are 16 residues in the CDR3.

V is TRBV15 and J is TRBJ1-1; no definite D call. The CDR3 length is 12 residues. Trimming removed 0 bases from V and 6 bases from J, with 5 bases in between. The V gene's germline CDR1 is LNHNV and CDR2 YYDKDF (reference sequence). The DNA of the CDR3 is TGTGCCACCAGCAGAGACCGGTCTGAAGCTTTCTTT. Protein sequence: CATSRDRSEAFF. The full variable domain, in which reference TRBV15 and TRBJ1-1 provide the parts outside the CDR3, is DAMVIQNPRYQVTQFGKPVTLSCSQTLNHNVMYWYQQKSSQAPKLLFHYYDKDFNNEADTPDNFQSRRPNTSFCFLDIRSPGLGDTAMYLCATSRDRSEAFFGQGTRLTVV.

CDR3 coding DNA: TGTGCCAGCAGCAGGGTGATGGAGCGGAAGACGGAGACCCAGTACTTC. Translating gives CASSRVMERKTETQYF. The chain joins TRBV7-9 to TRBJ2-5, with D possibly being TRBD2 (5 bases). CDR3 length: 16 amino acids. Germline V CDR1 and CDR2: SEHNR, FQNEAQ (reference sequence). V was clipped by 5 bases and J by 5 bases, with 21 bases between them.